This T cell receptor (beta chain) was sequenced in a study of OX40 agonist ivuxolimab in advanced cancers. Study findings and constraints: Some patients who did not respond also had low normalized T-cell clonal expansion.

With 2 bases removed from V and 5 bases from J, the gap between germline ends came to 10 bases. CDR1 and CDR2 (germline): SGHTA, FQGTGA. The CDR3 is 13 residues long. A remark on this clone: Its antigen remains unknown.

Here immunoSEQ multiplex PCR was the method, and the copy in TCRdb shows in-frame clones only, minus some. The sample has around 60,000 clones, about four fifths seen once; the top ten hold approximately 11%. The sequence came from an adult with an advanced solid tumor such as melanoma, head and neck, liver or kidney cancer. The chain couples TRBV7-3 to TRBJ2-7; tentative D call: TRBD2 (5 bases). Source: CD4+ or CD8+ T cells sorted from blood, taken in a trial of the OX40 agonist ivuxolimab. CDR3 sequence: CASSLFAGDEQYF. In DNA form, the CDR3 reads TGTGCCAGCAGCTTATTCGCCGGGGACGAGCAGTACTTC.